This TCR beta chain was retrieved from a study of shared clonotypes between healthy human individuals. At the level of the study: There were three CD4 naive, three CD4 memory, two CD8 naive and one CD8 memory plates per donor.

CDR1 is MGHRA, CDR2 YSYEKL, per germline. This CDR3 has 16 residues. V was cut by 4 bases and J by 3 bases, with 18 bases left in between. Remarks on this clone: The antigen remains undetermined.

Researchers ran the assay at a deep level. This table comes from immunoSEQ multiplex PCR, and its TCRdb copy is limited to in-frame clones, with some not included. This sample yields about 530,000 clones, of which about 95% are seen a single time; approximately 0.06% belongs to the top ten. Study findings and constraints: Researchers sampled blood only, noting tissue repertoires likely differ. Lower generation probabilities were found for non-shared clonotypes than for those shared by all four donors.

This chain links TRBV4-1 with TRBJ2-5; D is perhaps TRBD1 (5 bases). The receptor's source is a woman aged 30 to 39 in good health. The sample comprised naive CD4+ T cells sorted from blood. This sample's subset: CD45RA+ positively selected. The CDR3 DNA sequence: TGCGCCAGCAGCCTTAGGGGCAGCCAGAAGAAAGAGACCCAGTACTTC. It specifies CASSLRGSQKKETQYF.